This T cell receptor (beta chain) was sequenced for a study of blood T cell repertoires in COVID-19 (dated by TCRdb to 2018 to 2021). Regarding the research as a whole: The collaborator samples originated in the United States, Italy and Spain and spanned the acute and convalescent phases of COVID-19. The material from the prospective study consisted of cDNA or gDNA derived from T cells, B-cell-depleted T cells, or PBMCs. The dataset comprised deeply sampled blood TCRbeta repertoires from subjects exposed to, actively infected with, or recovered from COVID-19. The repertoires were released in a freely available public database intended as a resource for research on the immune response to SARS-CoV-2. The samples were drawn from two sources: the first 160 participants of the ongoing ImmuneRACE study, and 950 to 1,500 subjects contributed by 6 global collaborators. Nearly every sample came with metadata listing a de-identified subject ID, COVID-19 status, age in years and sex. HLA class I and class II types, where available, came from metadata supplied by the sample provider rather than from assay-based typing. Paper-wide results and their limitations: How much clinical and demographic metadata was included differed by source and by participant, and the metadata was provided uncurated.

TCRbeta CDR3 regions were amplified from genomic DNA by means of the immunoSEQ Assay, a bias-controlled multiplex PCR. On the authors' methods: The number of nucleated cells in each sample was estimated from the amplification of reference gene primers within the assay. To quantify the absolute abundance of each unique TCRbeta CDR3 rearrangement, sequence reads were collapsed and filtered. For each sample, productive Simpson clonality was calculated by taking the square root of Simpson's diversity index across productive rearrangements. TCRdb provides this immuneACCESS table in a form limited to in-frame rearrangements. Some clones are lacking; in checked studies, under half of them reflect an unresolved V gene, and why the rest are absent is not known. That table is the source of V, J and clone size, and D and trimming were worked out from the DNA. Here the sample has 70,000 to 95,000 clones; around four fifths occur a single time. The ten largest clones represent roughly 10% of the sample.

As for this clone: The specificity of this receptor is unknown. Base qualities were left out, and no much larger clone turns up one base away.

Each collaborating institution followed its own protocols to collect whole blood in K2EDTA tubes. For TCRbeta analysis, collaborator samples were shipped as frozen whole blood, as isolated PBMCs, or as DNA extracted from either sample type. Material for sequencing was peripheral blood. The sequence was obtained from a woman between 65 and 79 years old with active or convalescent COVID-19.

CDR3 loop: CASSPGRGHWGYTF. The sequenced DNA: TGCGCCAGCAGCCCAGGCAGGGGGCATTGGGGCTACACCTTC. The chain links TRBV5-1 with TRBJ1-2, with TRBD1 identical over 8 junction bases. The germline V gene provides CDR1 SGHRS and CDR2 YFSETQ. The CDR3 runs 14 residues from the cysteine to the phenylalanine. The kept DNA is CDR3 alone, 42 bases in frame from the first base. For this chain, trimming is 4 bases at the V end and 8 bases at the J end, and the number of junction bases without a gene match is 10. The variable domain in full, with residues beyond the CDR3 obtained from the reference TRBV5-1 and TRBJ1-2 genes, is KAGVTQTPRYLIKTRGQQVTLSCSPISGHRSVSWYQQTPGQGLQFLFEYFSETQRNKGNFPGRFSGRQFSNSRSEMNVSTLELGDSALYLCASSPGRGHWGYTFGSGTRLTVV.